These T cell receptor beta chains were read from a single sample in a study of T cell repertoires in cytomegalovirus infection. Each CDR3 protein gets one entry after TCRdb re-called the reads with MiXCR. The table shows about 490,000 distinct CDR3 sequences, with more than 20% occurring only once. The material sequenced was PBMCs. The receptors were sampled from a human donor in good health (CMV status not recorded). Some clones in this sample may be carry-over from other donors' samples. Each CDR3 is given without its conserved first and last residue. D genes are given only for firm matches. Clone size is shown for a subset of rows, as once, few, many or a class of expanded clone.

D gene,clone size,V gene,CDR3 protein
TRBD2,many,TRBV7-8,ASSIGTSNEQF
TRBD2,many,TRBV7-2,ASSPRLAGLPDTQY
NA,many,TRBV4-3,ASSQDTAVVGETQY
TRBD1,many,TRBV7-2,ASSPGDRQETQY
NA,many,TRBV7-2,ASSSTGRGEETQY
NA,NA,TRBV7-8,ASSLGLGAFGYT
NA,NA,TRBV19,ASSMVLSSYNEQF
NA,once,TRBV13,ASSFDEPRSGNTIY
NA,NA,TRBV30,AWSTRSLH
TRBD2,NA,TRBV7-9,ASSGPGVAGGSDEQF
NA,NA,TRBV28,ASSLGMGLSSYEQY
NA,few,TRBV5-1,ASSLGNMYDEQY
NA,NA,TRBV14,ASSIRSVRRVGGELF
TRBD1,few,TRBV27,ASSLRRDSRQPQH
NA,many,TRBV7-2,ASSFYTGDGNEQF
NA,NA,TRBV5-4,ASSRETGTDYGYT
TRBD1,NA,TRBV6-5,ASRLNRDRGNTIY
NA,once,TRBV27,ASSATGGEQY
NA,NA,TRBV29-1,SVAPKGPGDEQF
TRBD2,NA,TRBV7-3,ASSTPSGGGAEQF
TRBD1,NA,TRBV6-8,ASRTTGGVPGKLF
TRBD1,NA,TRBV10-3,AISEPDRGTYEQY
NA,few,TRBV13,ASSSNHLNTEAF
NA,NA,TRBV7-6,ASSPTGTGKTQY
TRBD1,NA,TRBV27,ASSQRGQGRSGELF
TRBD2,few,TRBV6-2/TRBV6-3,ASSSLGSGGSDTQY
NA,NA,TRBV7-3,ASSTGGETQY
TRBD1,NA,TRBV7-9,ASSLQPPGGRTDTQY
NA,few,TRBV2,ASHGWEKLF
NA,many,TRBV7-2,ASSLGTVPSLDYEQY
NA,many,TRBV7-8,ASSFRGPGYT
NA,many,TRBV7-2,ASSFRSPVAPGELF
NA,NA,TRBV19,ASSIYQGMSTEAF
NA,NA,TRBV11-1,ASSHIEYTQY
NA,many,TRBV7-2,ASSLGRVEKLF
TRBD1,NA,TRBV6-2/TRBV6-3,ASSYAGGAEAF
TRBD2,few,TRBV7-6,ATGKREVENEQF
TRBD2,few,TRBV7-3,ASSPSGSPYETQY
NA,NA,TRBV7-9,ASSAYTSYTEAF
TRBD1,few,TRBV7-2,ASSLLWDRGEAF
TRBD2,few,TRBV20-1,SAREGGRDYNEQF
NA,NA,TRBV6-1,ASSPWLSGNTIY
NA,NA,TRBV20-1,SASRPGSSNEQF
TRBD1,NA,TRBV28,ASSPGTGLHYEQY
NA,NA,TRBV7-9,ASSLVLSYEQY
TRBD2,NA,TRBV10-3,AISLGGSMSTDTQY
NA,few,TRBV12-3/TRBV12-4,ASSLAVWGARVDEQF
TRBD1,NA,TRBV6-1,ASRLETGDNSPHH
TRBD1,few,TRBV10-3,AISQFLTGGSGEQF
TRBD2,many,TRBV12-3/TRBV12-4,ASSPQTSPGELF